This entry lists 12 T cell receptor beta chains sequenced from one sample in a study of blood T cell repertoires in COVID-19. This table comes from immunoSEQ multiplex PCR, and its TCRdb copy is limited to in-frame clones, with some not included. The sample records fewer than 350,000 clones, roughly nine tenths being singletons. The source material was peripheral blood. The receptors here all came from a young woman with COVID-19, enrolled during active disease.

The chain has TRBV11-2 and TRBJ2-1; 8 bases are shared with TRBD2. CDR3 length equals 16 residues. The V gene's germline CDR1 is SGHAT and CDR2 FQNNGV. Trimming removed 6 bases from V and 3 bases from J; junction bases left unmatched: 10. This CDR3 is CASRERSGGLYNEQFF. CDR3 sequence (DNA): TGTGCCAGCAGAGAACGGTCGGGGGGGCTCTACAATGAGCAGTTCTTC.

The chain recombines TRBV18 with TRBJ2-7; D might be TRBD1 (5 bases). Trimming pared 8 bases from V and 1 base from J, leaving 12 bases between. The CDR3 length is 13 residues. Looked up from germline, CDR1 is KGHSH and CDR2 is LQKENI. CDR3 nucleotides: TGTGCCAGCGCACGACAGTTATCCTACGAGCAGTACTTC. Protein sequence: CASARQLSYEQYF.

The chain recombines TRBV18 with TRBJ1-4, with TRBD1 matching 7 bases. Germline V gives CDR1 KGHSH, CDR2 LQKENI. The CDR3 loop spans 13 amino acids. J gave up 4 bases and V 8 bases, and 4 bases lay outside the gene matches. CDR3 residues: CASQQGINEKLFF. In DNA, the CDR3 is TGTGCCAGCCAACAGGGGATTAATGAAAAACTGTTTTTT.

This chain's CDR3 is CASSFMNTEAFF. In nucleotides, the CDR3 is TGTGCCAGCAGTTTTATGAACACTGAAGCTTTCTTT. The chain carries TRBV28 and TRBJ1-1, with unresolved D. Germline CDR1 reads MDHEN; CDR2 reads SYDVKM. The CDR3 runs to 12 residues. V was cut by 3 bases and J by 0 bases, with 2 bases left in between.

This clone appeared a few times. The gene calls are TRBV5-1 and TRBJ1-2; 7 bases agree with TRBD1. Germline values: CDR1 SGHRS, CDR2 YFSETQ. The trim removed 7 bases at V and 3 bases at J, leaving 9 bases unmatched. The length of the CDR3 is 14 residues. The DNA for the CDR3 is TGCGCCAGCGGAAACGGGGACAGCTACTATGGCTACACCTTC. It yields the protein CASGNGDSYYGYTF. The full variable domain, with the rest looked up from reference TRBV5-1 and TRBJ1-2, is KAGVTQTPRYLIKTRGQQVTLSCSPISGHRSVSWYQQTPGQGLQFLFEYFSETQRNKGNFPGRFSGRQFSNSRSEMNVSTLELGDSALYLCASGNGDSYYGYTFGSGTRLTVV.

The chain carries TRBV13 and TRBJ2-7; 8 positions match TRBD2. Per germline, CDR1 PRHDT and CDR2 FYEKMQ (reference sequence). The CDR3 length is 15 residues. V lost 5 bases, J lost 2 bases, and 8 bases stayed unmatched. CDR3 residues: CASSQTYGGAYEQYF. In DNA, the CDR3 is TGTGCCAGCAGCCAGACTTACGGGGGGGCCTACGAGCAGTACTTC.

The chain couples TRBV3-1 (or the pseudogene TRBV3-2) to TRBJ1-2; D possibly corresponds to TRBD1 (6 bases). The CDR3 loop spans 14 amino acids. From germline, CDR1 is LGHDT and CDR2 YNNKEL (reference sequence). Trimming removed 1 base from V and 6 bases from J, with 12 bases in between. The CDR3 loop reads CASSQVTGRNGYTF. For the CDR3, the DNA is TGTGCCAGCAGCCAAGTTACAGGGCGGAATGGCTACACCTTC.

J is TRBJ2-5 and V is TRBV3-1 (or the pseudogene TRBV3-2), with 7 bases that match TRBD2. Trimming took 8 bases from V and 6 from J; bases not matched to a gene: 15. This CDR3 has 15 amino acids. Germline CDR1 LGHDT, CDR2 YNNKEL (reference sequence). The CDR3 region has the DNA TGTGCCAGCCGACCCTTAGGACTAGATTCGAAGACCCAGTACTTC. This translates into CASRPLGLDSKTQYF.

This clone is a singleton in its sample. The chain carries TRBV19 and TRBJ1-1; D is unresolved. Per the germline V gene, CDR1 is LNHDA and CDR2 is SQIVND (reference sequence). V dropped 5 bases and J dropped 5 bases, with 15 bases sitting between them. This CDR3 contains 14 residues. CDR3 sequence reads: CASSWSGYNTEAFF. The CDR3 DNA reads TGTGCCAGTAGTTGGTCGGGGTACAATACTGAAGCTTTCTTT.

CDR3 DNA: TGTGCCAGCAGCCCCTGGGAAGGGGGGGACACCGGGGAGCTGTTTTTT. The encoded protein is CASSPWEGGDTGELFF. The chain couples TRBV6-2 or TRBV6-3 to TRBJ2-2; D is possibly TRBD2 (7 bases). Looked up from germline, CDR1 is MNHEY and CDR2 is SVGEGT. The length of the CDR3 is 16 residues. V was trimmed by 6 bases and J by 3 bases, leaving 17 bases between them.

This clone has just one count. This rearrangement joins TRBV29-1 to TRBJ1-1; no firm D call. V shed 6 bases and J shed 4 bases, with 12 bases lying between them. Germline assignment: CDR1 SQVTM and CDR2 ANQGSEA. CDR3 size: 12 residues. For the CDR3, the DNA is TGCAGCGTGGTGGTTCTTAGCACTGAAGCTTTCTTT. Its protein product is CSVVVLSTEAFF.

The chain uses TRBV5-1 and TRBJ2-5, with D possibly matching TRBD2 (6 bases). The CDR3 runs 15 residues. The V and J ends lost 2 bases and 4 bases respectively, with 15 bases between them. Germline V gene lookup returns CDR1 SGHRS and CDR2 YFSETQ. The CDR3 DNA follows: TGCGCCAGCAGCTTAAGCGGGTTCACGGGAGAGACCCAGTACTTC. This codes for CASSLSGFTGETQYF.